This T cell receptor beta chain derives from a study of early T cells in non-severe SARS-CoV-2 infection. This clonotype was detected many times. Germline CDR1 ENHRY, CDR2 SYGVKD. The CDR3 extends over 22 amino acids. The V gene end was trimmed by 0 bases and the J gene end by 0 bases; junction bases not matched to a gene: 12. A single record per CDR3 protein comes from TCRdb applying MiXCR to the 5' RACE reads. Here the sample spans tens of thousands of distinct CDR3 sequences, over 10% being singletons. This chain connects TRBV10-3 to TRBJ2-1; 15 positions agree with TRBD2. This sequence originates from an adult who was a healthcare worker with PCR-confirmed SARS-CoV-2 infection or an uninfected control (not recorded which). The material sequenced was whole blood. The CDR3 bases are TGTGCCATCAGTGAGTCGAGATGGGGACTAGCGGGAGGTCTAGGCTCCTACAATGAGCAGTTCTTC. It is translated as CAISESRWGLAGGLGSYNEQFF.